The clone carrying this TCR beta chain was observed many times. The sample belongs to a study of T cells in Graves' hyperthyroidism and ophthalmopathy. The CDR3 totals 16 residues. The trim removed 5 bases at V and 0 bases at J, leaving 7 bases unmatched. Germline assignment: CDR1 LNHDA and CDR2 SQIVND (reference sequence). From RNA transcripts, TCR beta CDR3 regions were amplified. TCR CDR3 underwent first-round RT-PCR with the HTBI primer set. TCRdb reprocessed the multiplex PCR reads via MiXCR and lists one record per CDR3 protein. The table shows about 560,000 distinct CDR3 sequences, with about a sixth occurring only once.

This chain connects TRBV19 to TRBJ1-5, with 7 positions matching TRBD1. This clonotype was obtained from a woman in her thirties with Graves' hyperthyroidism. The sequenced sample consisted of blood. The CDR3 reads CASSVGTEYSNQPQHF. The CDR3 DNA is TGTGCCAGTAGTGTTGGGACAGAGTATAGCAATCAGCCCCAGCATTTT.